This T cell receptor (beta chain) is drawn from a study of blood T cell repertoires in COVID-19. Study details: The origin of the acute and convalescent COVID-19 samples was the United States, Italy and Spain.

Generated by immunoSEQ multiplex PCR, the TCRdb table keeps only in-frame clones and is missing some. The sample yields about 120,000 clones, around three quarters seen once. The CDR3 is 14 amino acids. CDR1 is WSHSY and CDR2 is SAAADI in the germline V gene. V shed 6 bases and J 5 bases; nucleotides not matched to a gene: 7. The V and J genes are TRBV10-2 and TRBJ2-7, with 10 bases that match TRBD2. This clonotype originated in a woman aged 60-75 years with acute or convalescent COVID-19. Source material: peripheral blood. The CDR3, as DNA: TGCGCCAGCAGGGCAAGCGGGGGGGGAGACGAGCAGTACTTC. It yields the protein CASRASGGGDEQYF.